This TCR beta chain was identified in a study of T cell clonotyping in hematopoietic cell transplantation. Points from the study as a whole: Recipient TCR diversity dropped after transplant; expanded clonotypes rose from day 30 to 180. Broader posttransplant TCR repertoire diversity was predicted by graft donor and pretransplant recipient Inverse Simpson Index values.

Germline lookup yields CDR1 LNHDA and CDR2 SQIVND (reference sequence). V lost 5 bases to trimming and J lost 4 bases, with 17 bases between them. This CDR3 region has 15 residues. Time point in this sample: recipient sample about 28 days before transplant, after cytoreduction. Samples: about 28 days before transplant, then days 30, 100 and 180 after. Only in-frame clones appear in the TCRdb table, and some are missing; sequencing was by immunoSEQ multiplex PCR. This sample has tens of thousands of clones, with 90% to 96% found just once. This clone was counted between two and nine times. What it binds is not known.

The clonotype was recovered from a woman aged 50 to 65 with acute myeloid leukemia. Some clones in this sample may be carry-over from other donors' samples. The V call is TRBV19, the J call TRBJ1-1; TRBD1 is a possible D gene (5 bases). Sample: peripheral blood mononuclear cells, taken before stem cell transplant. Written as DNA, the CDR3 is TGTGCCAGTAGTCTCCAATGGGGGGGTCCCACTGAAGCTTTCTTT. It yields the protein CASSLQWGGPTEAFF.